One and the same sample provided the 3 T cell receptor beta chains below, sequenced in a study of blood T cell repertoires in COVID-19. The assay was immunoSEQ multiplex PCR, and TCRdb's table has in-frame clones only and misses some. This table has a few hundred thousand clones, roughly 84% appearing once. The sample consisted of peripheral blood. The receptors were sampled from a woman between 55 and 75 years old with acute or convalescent COVID-19.

This chain uses TRBV6-5 with TRBJ1-2; tentatively, D is TRBD1 (5 bases). CDR1 is MNHEY and CDR2 is SVGAGI in the germline V gene. The CDR3 has 14 amino acids. Trimming shortened V by 5 bases and J by 4 bases, and 14 bases separated the two germline ends. The CDR3 nucleotides read TGTGCCAGCAGTCTATCGGAGGGGAGCTATGGCTACACCTTC. Residues: CASSLSEGSYGYTF.

The V and J genes are TRBV30 and TRBJ1-1; D is perhaps TRBD1 (6 bases). Germline V CDR1 and CDR2: GTSNPN, SVGIG (reference sequence). V dropped 1 base and J dropped 4 bases, with 19 bases sitting between them. The CDR3 consists of 16 residues. The CDR3 DNA follows: TGTGCCTGGAGTGCGATAAGAGGGGGTCGGGGCACTGAAGCTTTCTTT. Its translation is CAWSAIRGGRGTEAFF.

This chain joins TRBV27 and TRBJ1-2; unclear D gene. Germline CDR1 reads MNHEY; CDR2 reads SMNVEV (reference sequence). V was clipped by 2 bases and J by 6 bases, with 16 bases between them. The CDR3 covers 15 residues. CDR3 coding DNA: TGTGCCAGCAGTTTAGTAAGCGGGTTTGTCGATGGCTACACCTTC. Residues: CASSLVSGFVDGYTF.